The rows below give T cell receptor beta chains drawn from one sample of a study of cytomegalovirus exposure and HLA in healthy donors. TCRdb keeps only in-frame clones here, not all; method: immunoSEQ multiplex PCR. The sample lists more than 110,000 clones, 94% occurring once. Sequencing was done on a sample of PBMCs. The receptors were gathered from a young man in good health and CMV-seropositive. Both conserved end residues are part of each CDR3. The D gene is left open where the match is weak. Not all rows give a size; the values are once, few, many and, for expanded clones, a class.

CDR3 | DNA | J | size | V | D | length
CATSRTSGRSYNEQFF | TGTGCCACCAGCAGGACTAGCGGTCGCTCCTACAATGAGCAGTTCTTC | TRBJ2-1 | - | TRBV15 | TRBD2 | 16
CAWSGLAAYNEQFF | TGTGCCTGGAGTGGTCTCGCAGCCTACAATGAGCAGTTCTTC | TRBJ2-1 | - | TRBV30 | - | 14
CASSYSPSPYNEQFF | TGTGCCAGCAGTTATAGCCCAAGTCCTTACAATGAGCAGTTCTTC | TRBJ2-1 | - | TRBV27 | - | 15
CASSVGLAGATQYF | TGTGCCAGCAGTGTTGGACTTGCGGGAGCTACGCAGTATTTT | TRBJ2-3 | - | TRBV28 | TRBD2 | 14
CASSPQQGNTGELFF | TGTGCCAGCAGCCCTCAACAGGGGAACACCGGGGAGCTGTTTTTT | TRBJ2-2 | - | TRBV7-9 | - | 15
CASSLGGRTDTQYF | TGTGCTAGCAGCTTAGGGGGCAGAACAGATACGCAGTATTTT | TRBJ2-3 | - | TRBV7-7 | TRBD1 | 14
CASIILDGFSGNTIYF | TGTGCCAGCATCATTTTAGACGGGTTTTCTGGAAACACCATATATTTT | TRBJ1-3 | - | TRBV5-8 | - | 16
CASSVDRGLKDTGELFF | TGTGCCAGCAGTGTCGACAGGGGGCTAAAGGACACCGGGGAGCTGTTTTTT | TRBJ2-2 | once | TRBV6-1 | TRBD1 | 17
CASSLGTGNVNYGYTF | TGTGCCAGCAGCTTGGGGACAGGAAACGTCAACTATGGCTACACCTTC | TRBJ1-2 | - | TRBV7-8 | TRBD1 | 16
CASSLDLSRENYGYTF | TGTGCCAGCAGCTTAGATCTTAGCAGGGAAAACTATGGCTACACCTTC | TRBJ1-2 | once | TRBV11-2 | - | 16
CASRVVLAGYNEQFF | TGTGCCAGCAGGGTGGTACTAGCGGGCTACAATGAGCAGTTCTTC | TRBJ2-1 | once | TRBV2 | TRBD2 | 15
CASSELPGYEQFF | TGTGCCAGCAGTGAATTACCCGGTTATGAGCAGTTCTTC | TRBJ2-1 | - | TRBV2 | - | 13
CASRGVRQFF | TGTGCCAGTCGGGGAGTTCGGCAGTTCTTC | TRBJ2-1 | - | TRBV19 | - | 10
CASSLRGSPLHF | TGTGCCAGCAGCTTAAGGGGTTCACCCCTCCACTTT | TRBJ1-6 | - | TRBV7-6 | - | 12
CASSPPDRANYGYTF | TGTGCCAGCTCACCTCCGGACAGGGCTAACTATGGCTACACCTTC | TRBJ1-2 | - | TRBV18 | TRBD1 | 15
CASSYPDSPNYGYTF | TGTGCCAGCAGTTACCCGGACAGTCCTAACTATGGCTACACCTTC | TRBJ1-2 | - | TRBV28 | - | 15
CASSGHEDYGYTF | TGTGCCAGTAGTGGCCACGAGGACTATGGCTACACCTTC | TRBJ1-2 | - | TRBV19 | - | 13
CATSTSGTGKRETQYF | TGTGCCACCAGCACCTCCGGGACAGGGAAACGCGAGACCCAGTACTTC | TRBJ2-5 | once | TRBV15 | TRBD1 | 16
CASSLNPGQGEQYF | TGTGCCAGCAGCTTAAATCCGGGACAGGGGGAGCAGTACTTC | TRBJ2-7 | once | TRBV11-2 | TRBD1 | 14
CAISAYRGSGATYEQYF | TGTGCCATCAGTGCCTACAGGGGTTCAGGGGCTACCTACGAGCAGTACTTC | TRBJ2-7 | - | TRBV10-3 | TRBD1 | 17
CASSQGHRGQVEAFF | TGCGCCAGCAGCCAAGGGCACAGGGGGCAGGTTGAAGCTTTCTTT | TRBJ1-1 | few | TRBV5-1 | TRBD1 | 15
CASSQDVSDFEFF | TGCGCCAGCAGCCAAGATGTCTCGGACTTCGAGTTCTTC | TRBJ2-1 | - | TRBV4-1 | - | 13
CASRDRGPFPLNTEAFF | TGTGCCAGCAGAGACAGGGGTCCTTTCCCCCTAAACACTGAAGCTTTCTTT | TRBJ1-1 | once | TRBV2 | TRBD1 | 17
CASSLGRTSGETQYF | TGCGCCAGCAGCTTGGGACGGACTAGTGGGGAGACCCAGTACTTC | TRBJ2-5 | - | TRBV5-1 | TRBD2 | 15
CASSLTRGSNEQYF | TGTGCCAGCAGCCTTACCCGTGGTAGTAACGAGCAGTACTTC | TRBJ2-7 | - | TRBV2 | - | 14
CASSLGLEAKNIQYF | TGTGCCAGCAGTCTAGGACTTGAAGCCAAAAACATTCAGTACTTC | TRBJ2-4 | - | TRBV6-5 | - | 15
CAPGEGRGSYEQYF | TGTGCCCCCGGGGAGGGGCGTGGATCCTACGAGCAGTACTTC | TRBJ2-7 | - | TRBV27 | TRBD2 | 14
CASSLGGQETQYF | TGTGCCAGCTCTCTGGGGGGGCAAGAGACCCAGTACTTC | TRBJ2-5 | - | TRBV28 | TRBD2 | 13
CASSTGDYNEQFF | TGCGCCAGCAGCACCGGGGATTACAATGAGCAGTTCTTC | TRBJ2-1 | - | TRBV5-1 | - | 13
CASTILAGGRETQYF | TGTGCCAGCACCATACTAGCGGGAGGTCGAGAGACCCAGTACTTC | TRBJ2-5 | - | TRBV6-5 | TRBD2 | 15
CASSYSSGAGIEQFF | TGTGCCAGCAGTTACTCGAGCGGGGCCGGGATTGAGCAGTTCTTC | TRBJ2-1 | - | TRBV6-5 | TRBD2 | 15
CASSLTGGNSPLHF | TGTGCCAGCAGTTTGACCGGGGGTAATTCACCCCTCCACTTT | TRBJ1-6 | - | TRBV27 | - | 14
CASSMSGHQPQHF | TGTGCCAGTAGTATGTCAGGTCATCAGCCCCAGCATTTT | TRBJ1-5 | - | TRBV19 | - | 13
CASSLGPLRGEVDMNTEAFF | TGTGCCAGCAGCCTGGGCCCACTCAGGGGAGAGGTGGACATGAACACTGAAGCTTTCTTT | TRBJ1-1 | - | TRBV5-5 | - | 20
CATSRESQGALFF | TGTGCCACCAGCAGGGAGTCCCAGGGGGCTCTGTTCTTC | TRBJ2-1 | - | TRBV15 | TRBD1 | 13
CASSVRQAGNQPQHF | TGTGCCAGCAGCGTTCGACAGGCCGGAAATCAGCCCCAGCATTTT | TRBJ1-5 | - | TRBV6-1 | - | 15
CASISRRGQNYGYTF | TGTGCCAGCATCTCCCGAAGGGGCCAGAACTATGGCTACACCTTC | TRBJ1-2 | - | TRBV9 | - | 15
CSVELFGLAENYEQYF | TGCAGCGTTGAACTTTTTGGACTAGCGGAAAACTACGAGCAGTACTTC | TRBJ2-7 | - | TRBV29-1 | TRBD2 | 16
CASSSRLAGLQVGEQYF | TGTGCCAGCAGTTCGCGACTAGCGGGACTCCAAGTTGGCGAGCAGTACTTC | TRBJ2-7 | once | TRBV27 | TRBD2 | 17
CSVELDSQETQYF | TGCAGCGTTGAATTGGACAGCCAAGAGACCCAGTACTTC | TRBJ2-5 | - | TRBV29-1 | - | 13
CASTSGTGFEKLFF | TGCGCCAGCACCTCCGGGACAGGATTTGAAAAACTGTTTTTT | TRBJ1-4 | - | TRBV5-1 | TRBD1 | 14
CASSSRNTGELFF | TGTGCTAGCAGCAGCCGCAACACCGGGGAGCTGTTTTTT | TRBJ2-2 | - | TRBV7-7 | - | 13
CASNGGPPTDTQYF | TGTGCCAGCAACGGCGGGCCACCCACAGATACGCAGTATTTT | TRBJ2-3 | - | TRBV2 | - | 14
CATSFNTDTQYF | TGTGCCACCAGTTTTAATACAGATACGCAGTATTTT | TRBJ2-3 | - | TRBV10-3 | - | 12
CASSLGQGVSPLHF | TGTGCCAGCAGCTTGGGACAGGGAGTTTCACCCCTCCACTTT | TRBJ1-6 | - | TRBV5-4 | TRBD1 | 14
CASSPPEGGYTF | TGTGCCAGCAGTCCCCCCGAGGGTGGCTACACCTTC | TRBJ1-2 | - | TRBV28 | - | 12
CASSLGPGSYEQYF | TGTGCCAGCAGCTTAGGGCCGGGTTCCTACGAGCAGTACTTC | TRBJ2-7 | few | TRBV7-2 | - | 14
CAKSMGNPPNTGELFF | TGTGCCAAATCCATGGGCAACCCTCCGAACACCGGGGAGCTGTTTTTT | TRBJ2-2 | - | TRBV7-9 | - | 16
CASRPSGTFETDTQYF | TGTGCCAGCAGGCCCTCGGGTACTTTCGAGACAGATACGCAGTATTTT | TRBJ2-3 | - | TRBV21-1 | - | 16
CASSEGGGGNQPQHF | TGTGCCAGCAGTGAAGGGGGCGGGGGCAATCAGCCCCAGCATTTT | TRBJ1-5 | few | TRBV6-1 | - | 15
CASSERQGKPEAFF | TGTGCCAGCAGCGAGCGACAGGGGAAGCCTGAAGCTTTCTTT | TRBJ1-1 | - | TRBV7-9 | TRBD1 | 14
CASSFRELNEQFF | TGCGCCAGCAGCTTTAGGGAGCTCAATGAGCAGTTCTTC | TRBJ2-1 | - | TRBV5-1 | - | 13